This T cell receptor (beta chain) derives from a study of blood T cell repertoires in COVID-19. The CDR3 length is 14 residues. CDR1 is SNHLY, CDR2 FYNNEI, per germline. With 7 bases removed from V and 3 bases from J, the gap between germline ends came to 13 bases. Per the original data handling: Reference gene primer amplification gave estimated nucleated cell counts. TCRdb keeps only in-frame clones here, not all; method: immunoSEQ multiplex PCR. The DNA was the basis for D and trimming; V, J and clone size are from that table. The profile shows about 440,000 clones, approximately 90% of them singletons.

The V gene is TRBV2, the J gene TRBJ2-1; D may be TRBD2 (5 bases). This TCR came from a woman aged 18-35 years with acute COVID-19. Material for sequencing was PBMCs or T cells enriched from blood (not recorded which). The CDR3 region has the DNA TGTGCCAGCACTCTAGCTAGACTCTACAATGAGCAGTTCTTC. Amino acids: CASTLARLYNEQFF.